This TCR beta chain was obtained from a study of cytomegalovirus exposure and HLA in healthy donors. General study findings and limits: In vitro, three CMV-associated chains proved specific for CMV antigens. Cytomegalovirus status was reportedly diagnosed by the classifier with high sensitivity and specificity. The tendency of first-cohort TCR clusters to co-occur in the roughly 130 validation repertoires emerged from a later analysis.

This clone turned up a few times. The antigen is not known. The data were produced by immunoSEQ multiplex PCR, yet TCRdb's version contains in-frame clones alone and is incomplete. The repertoire holds roughly 120,000 clones, with under 90% as singletons. The CDR3 contains 16 residues. Germline loops: CDR1 MGHRA, CDR2 YSYEKL. Deletions cut 5 bases from V and 6 bases from J, with 22 bases between. The source is a man aged 25 to 40 in good health and CMV-seronegative. The sample taken for sequencing was PBMCs. V gene TRBV4-1 combines with J gene TRBJ1-2; the D gene is possibly TRBD1 (6 bases). The CDR3 here is CASSTPPPTAGDGYTF. The CDR3, as DNA: TGCGCCAGCAGCACGCCCCCACCCACGGCAGGGGATGGCTACACCTTC.